What follows are 9 T cell receptor beta chains derived from one specimen sequenced in a study of PD-1 and CTLA-4 blockade in melanoma. Data came from immunoSEQ multiplex PCR; TCRdb stores just in-frame clones and leaves some out. The sample contains about 32,000 clones, about nine tenths of which appear only once. Specimen: CD8+ T cells from peripheral blood, collected from a patient given anti-PD-1 treatment. Every receptor here comes from a human donor with melanoma.

This chain uses TRBV19 with TRBJ1-1, with a weak D call TRBD1 (5 bases). Germline-derived CDR1 and CDR2 are LNHDA and SQIVND (reference sequence). This CDR3 is built from 13 residues. The ends were cut back, 6 bases at V and 3 bases at J, with 11 bases in the middle. The CDR3 nucleotides read TGTGCCAGTAGAGTGGGGGGGTACACTGAAGCTTTCTTT. Translating gives CASRVGGYTEAFF.

J is TRBJ1-5 and V is TRBV13, with D uncertain. The germline V gene encodes CDR1 PRHDT and CDR2 FYEKMQ (reference sequence). Trimming pared 2 bases from V and 5 bases from J, leaving 7 bases between. The CDR3 is 13 amino acids. CDR3 region: CASSLTLHQPQHF. The CDR3 DNA reads TGTGCCAGCAGCTTAACGCTACATCAGCCCCAGCATTTT.

This rearrangement joins TRBV25-1 to TRBJ1-2; tentative D call: TRBD1 (5 bases). Looked up from germline, CDR1 is MGHDK and CDR2 is SYGVNS. Trimming stripped 6 bases from V and 8 bases from J, with 16 bases between. The CDR3 consists of 13 residues. Written as DNA, the CDR3 is TGTGCCAGCAGCGACCGGGGCGCAGGAGGCTACACCTTC. Its translation is CASSDRGAGGYTF.

The chain is built from TRBV7-9 and TRBJ2-7, with D perhaps TRBD1 or TRBD2 (6 bases each). V was cut by 3 bases and J by 4 bases, with 19 bases left in between. Germline assignment: CDR1 SEHNR and CDR2 FQNEAQ (reference sequence). The CDR3 is made up of 16 amino acids. CDR3 residues: CASSFPLQGGEYEQYF. In DNA, the CDR3 is TGTGCCAGCAGCTTTCCCTTACAGGGCGGGGAGTACGAGCAGTACTTC.

The genes are TRBV28 and TRBJ1-6; D might be TRBD1 (5 bases). Germline V gives CDR1 MDHEN, CDR2 SYDVKM. This CDR3 region has 13 residues. Deletions cut 5 bases from V and 12 bases from J, with 14 bases between. The CDR3 protein is CASSPPLGGPLHF. The CDR3 coding sequence is TGTGCCAGCAGTCCGCCTCTTGGGGGACCCCTCCACTTT.

CDR3 sequence reads: CASSANREQFF. The CDR3 DNA sequence: TGTGCCAGCAGCGCTAACCGGGAGCAGTTCTTC. The J gene is TRBJ2-1, the V gene TRBV11-2; D is undetermined. CDR3 length equals 11 residues. V dropped 5 bases and J dropped 10 bases, with 9 bases sitting between them. The germline V gene encodes CDR1 SGHAT and CDR2 FQNNGV.

The chain recombines TRBV9 with TRBJ1-3; the D is unclear. Germline CDR1 SGDLS, CDR2 YYNGEE. This CDR3 comprises 15 residues. V was cut by 0 bases and J by 0 bases, with 7 bases left in between. The CDR3 is CASSVAGSSGNTIYF. CDR3 nucleotide sequence: TGTGCCAGCAGCGTAGCGGGCAGCTCTGGAAACACCATATATTTT.

This chain links TRBV6-5 with TRBJ1-1; D ambiguous. The CDR3 consists of 14 residues. Germline V gene data show CDR1 as MNHEY and CDR2 as SVGAGI. The germline V and J ends were trimmed by 0 bases and 7 bases, with 12 bases remaining between them. The CDR3 nucleotides are TGTGCCAGCAGTTACTCGATAGTAGAGGGTGAAGCTTTCTTT. It translates to CASSYSIVEGEAFF.

CDR3 residues: CASSLLAGELFF. The CDR3 bases are TGTGCCAGCAGCCTACTTGCGGGGGAGCTGTTTTTT. This chain uses TRBV28 with TRBJ2-2; D unclear. This CDR3 is 12 amino acids long. V shed 6 bases and J shed 8 bases, with 10 bases lying between them. CDR1 and CDR2 (germline): MDHEN, SYDVKM.